This T cell receptor beta chain stems from a study of blood T cell repertoires in COVID-19. In the source study's methods: Amplified reference gene primers provided the basis for estimating nucleated cell counts. The data were produced by immunoSEQ multiplex PCR, yet TCRdb's version contains in-frame clones alone and is incomplete. V and J calls and clone size are copied from that table; D and trimming were computed from the DNA. The table lists about 240,000 clones, 82% of them singletons, with 9.5% to 15% in the top ten. The CDR3 is made up of 12 amino acids. CDR1 is SGHDT, CDR2 YYEEEE, per germline. V lost 6 bases to trimming and J lost 1 base, with 7 bases between them.

The chain is built from TRBV5-6 and TRBJ1-1, with D uncertain. This sequence was found in a woman aged 55-69 years with active or convalescent COVID-19. What was sequenced was peripheral blood. DNA of the CDR3: TGTGCCAGCAACCTAGGGAACACTGAAGCTTTCTTT. This sequence encodes CASNLGNTEAFF.